These 32 T cell receptor beta chains originate from one sample sequenced in a study of tumor-infiltrating lymphocytes in primary liver carcinoma. Synthesis of TCR beta cDNA was carried out from 500 ng total RNA with a constant-region primer. Generation of the TCR beta libraries relied on three nested multiplex PCR rounds using slightly modified ARM-PCR. The first two PCR rounds used TRBV1-TRBV30 primers with a Cbeta primer, approximately 10 cycles each. Each CDR3 protein is one row after TCRdb ran MiXCR on the multiplex PCR reads. The table records about 99,000 distinct CDR3 sequences, approximately 71% of them present only once. Between roughly 20 and 33 mg of unsorted bulk tissue served as the source from which RNA and DNA were co-extracted. Sequenced input: liver tumor tissue from sampling region 5. Subset described: tumor region T5, tumor centre. These receptors originate from a woman between 55 and 75 years old with primary liver carcinoma and hepatitis B virus infection.

As regards this clonotype: The junction departs from the called germline gene at one end, perhaps through a read error. V and J are TRBV12-3 or TRBV12-4 and TRBJ2-7; D call uncertain. CDR3 length: 11 amino acids. CDR3 loop: CVSSLVGEQYF. The CDR3 coding sequence is TGTGTCAGCAGTTTAGTTGGCGAGCAGTACTTC.

This clonotype was seen just once. At one end, the junction sequence differs from germline, possibly due to a read error. The CDR3 reads CASSSQLTDHEQYF. CDR3 in DNA: TGTGCCAGCAGTTCCCAGTTGACGGACCACGAGCAGTATTTC. This chain joins TRBV6-5 and TRBJ2-7; D is unclear. In germline, CDR1 is MNHEY, CDR2 SVGAGI. The CDR3 is 14 residues long.

Regarding this clonotype: Likely a read error: the CDR3 ends without its conserved phenylalanine or tryptophan. This chain links TRBV11-2 with TRBJ2-2; D not certain. The V gene lost 5 bases and the J gene lost 4 bases, with 11 bases spanning the gap. The germline CDR1 and CDR2 sequences are SGHAT and FQNNGV. This CDR3 spans 14 amino acids. The CDR3 nucleotides are TGTGCCAGCAGCCAAAGACTTAGCACCGGGGAGCTGTTTTGT. Residues: CASSQRLSTGELFC.

With regard to this clonotype: A much bigger clone sits one base away, suggesting this may be a read error. The missing conserved phenylalanine or tryptophan at the end of this CDR3 makes a read error likely. The CDR3 bases are TGTGCCAGCAGTTTGCCAGGGAGCACAGATACGCAGTATTTA. Residues: CASSLPGSTDTQYL. The chain combines TRBV28 with TRBJ2-3; D is possibly TRBD1 (5 bases). In germline, CDR1 is MDHEN, CDR2 SYDVKM. Trimming removed 3 bases at V and 0 bases at J, with 7 bases between. The CDR3 covers 14 residues.

The V and J genes are TRBV4-1 and TRBJ2-1; D unresolved. CDR1 MGHRA and CDR2 YSYEKL come from the germline V gene. The ends were cut back, 9 bases at V and 9 bases at J, with 24 bases in the middle. The CDR3 has 15 amino acids. The DNA for the CDR3 is TGCGCCAGTACCCAAGATTCGGCATGGTACCTTGAGCAGTTCTTC. Translating it yields CASTQDSAWYLEQFF.

This clonotype has only a few counts. The V gene is TRBV11-3, the J gene TRBJ2-1; 7 bases line up with TRBD2. Germline loops: CDR1 SGHNT, CDR2 YENEEA. The CDR3 length is 17 residues. Losses at the gene ends were 5 bases for V and 8 bases for J; bases not matched to a gene: 18. Here the CDR3 DNA reads TGTGCCAGCAGCCTAGGTCGAGGGGAGCGGGGTGTCGATGAGCAGTTCTTC. It encodes CASSLGRGERGVDEQFF.

This clonotype was seen at least ten times. The V gene is TRBV12-3 or TRBV12-4, the J gene TRBJ2-3, with 7 bases aligning to TRBD2. The CDR3 covers 16 residues. V lost 2 bases, J lost 0 bases, and 5 bases stayed unmatched. The CDR3 DNA reads as TGTGCCAGCAGTTTATTGATGGGGGGGAGCACAGATACGCAGTATTTT. It is translated as CASSLLMGGSTDTQYF.

Note on this clonotype: Possible read error: a much larger clone is one base away. The rearrangement links TRBV28 to TRBJ1-5; the D is unclear. Germline CDR1 and CDR2: MDHEN and SYDVKM. The CDR3 is 13 residues long. Here the CDR3 reads CASQDGYNQPHHF. CDR3 in DNA: TGTGCCAGCCAAGACGGCTATAATCAGCCCCACCATTTT.

This clonotype occurred many times. The V and J genes are TRBV30 and TRBJ2-1; 7 positions agree with TRBD2. From germline, CDR1 is GTSNPN and CDR2 SVGIG (reference sequence). V dropped 1 base and J dropped 4; count of bases not matched to a gene: 7. The CDR3 is made up of 15 amino acids. The CDR3 loop reads CAWSGGTMGYNEQFF. The CDR3 nucleotides read TGTGCCTGGAGTGGGGGGACTATGGGGTACAATGAGCAGTTCTTC.

Regarding this clonotype: A read error may produce the germline difference seen at one junction end. The chain employs TRBV11-2 and TRBJ2-5; weak D call: TRBD2 (5 bases). Germline CDR1 and CDR2: SGHAT and FQNNGV. This CDR3 contains 15 residues. The CDR3 DNA is TGTGCCAGCAGCTTAAGGCCAGCGGAACAAGATACACAGCACTTC. Its protein is CASSLRPAEQDTQHF.

This clonotype has a count of ten or more. This chain connects TRBV11-2 to TRBJ2-7; 9 bases match TRBD1. The ends lost 5 bases at V and 5 bases at J; junction bases unmatched: 7. CDR1 is SGHAT, CDR2 FQNNGV, per germline. There are 14 residues in the CDR3. The CDR3 region has the DNA TGTGCCAGCAGCCGGGACAGGGTAGGGCACGAGCAGTACTTC. Translating it yields CASSRDRVGHEQYF.

This clonotype was detected a few times. A much larger clonotype is one base distant, so this may be a read error. The chain joins TRBV12-3 or TRBV12-4 to TRBJ1-5; D gene ambiguous. The V gene lost 3 bases and the J gene lost 4 bases, with 10 bases spanning the gap. The CDR3 has 14 residues. The CDR3: CASSFGEGNQPQHF. The CDR3 nucleotides are TGTGCCAGCAGTTTCGGGGAAGGTAATCAGCCCCAGCATTTT.

Of note for this clonotype: Relative to the germline gene, one junction end is altered; a read error may explain this. The chain couples TRBV11-3 to TRBJ2-1; TRBD2 matches at 8 bases. CDR1 and CDR2 (germline): SGHNT, YENEEA. The CDR3 has 15 residues. This CDR3 reads CARSTRGSGNDEQFF. CDR3 bases: TGTGCCCGCAGCACTCGGGGTAGCGGGAACGATGAGCAGTTCTTC.

In its sample, this clonotype was seen once. Compared with germline, one end of the junction differs, possibly owing to a read error. The V gene is TRBV11-2, the J gene TRBJ2-7; weak D call: TRBD2 (6 bases). CDR3 length: 13 residues. Germline loops: CDR1 SGHAT, CDR2 FQNNGV. Written as DNA, the CDR3 is TGTGCCCGCAGTTTAGATTGGAGGGACGAGCAATACTTC. Amino acid sequence: CARSLDWRDEQYF.

This clonotype occurred once. An end of the junction does not agree with germline; a read error may underlie this. The chain uses TRBV11-2 and TRBJ2-1; TRBD2 agrees at 11 bases. Germline loops: CDR1 SGHAT, CDR2 FQNNGV. The CDR3 is 17 residues long. CDR3 sequence reads: CTSILGLVAGGPNEQFF. The DNA for the CDR3 is TGCACCAGCATCTTAGGTCTGGTAGCGGGAGGGCCGAATGAGCAGTTCTTC.

In its sample, this clonotype was seen once. One end of the junction fails to match germline, which may point to a read error. The CDR3 region is CASTPTHTGASSYELYF. The CDR3 DNA follows: TGTGCCAGCACTCCAACCCATACAGGGGCTAGCTCCTACGAGCTGTACTTC. The rearrangement joins TRBV11-2 to TRBJ2-7, with TRBD1 identical over 7 bases. The CDR3 loop spans 17 amino acids. Germline lookup yields CDR1 SGHAT and CDR2 FQNNGV.

As regards this clonotype: A read error may produce the germline difference seen at one junction end. V usage is TRBV11-2 and J usage is TRBJ2-2, with TRBD2 matching 8 bases. The CDR3 has 16 amino acids. Germline V lookup: CDR1 SGHAT, CDR2 FQNNGV. CDR3 sequence reads: CVSSFQAGVSTGELFF. The DNA of the CDR3 is TGTGTCAGCAGCTTCCAAGCGGGAGTGAGCACTGGGGAGCTGTTTTTT.

V usage is TRBV6-1 and J usage is TRBJ2-1, with TRBD2 matching over 7 bases. V was clipped by 10 bases and J by 5 bases; unmatched bases: 17. Germline-derived CDR1 and CDR2 are MNHNS and SASEGT. The CDR3 contains 16 residues. CDR3 residues: CATRRGVAATHNEQFF. The CDR3 DNA sequence: TGTGCCACGCGTCGGGGGGTCGCGGCGACCCACAATGAGCAGTTCTTC.

In the case of this clonotype: No conserved phenylalanine or tryptophan ends this CDR3, so it is likely a read error. The V gene is TRBV11-2, the J gene TRBJ2-3, with a tentative D call TRBD2 (5 bases). Trimming removed 5 bases at V and 4 bases at J, with 16 bases between. Germline CDR1 and CDR2: SGHAT and FQNNGV. CDR3 length: 15 amino acids. The CDR3 reads CASSPGLVGPDTQYL. The CDR3 DNA reads as TGTGCCAGCAGCCCTGGACTGGTGGGCCCAGATACGCAGTATTTG.

Concerning this clonotype itself: A much bigger clone sits one base away, suggesting this may be a read error. The V gene is TRBV28, the J gene TRBJ2-3; no clear D gene. The CDR3 totals 13 residues. From germline, CDR1 is MDHEN and CDR2 SYDVKM. V was trimmed by 7 bases and J by 14 bases, leaving 22 bases between them. The CDR3 loop reads CASNPHGFPLGYF. As DNA, the CDR3 is TGTGCCAGCAATCCACACGGGTTCCCTTTGGGGTATTTT.

A few counts support this clonotype. Likely a read error: the CDR3 ends without its conserved phenylalanine or tryptophan. J is TRBJ2-5 and V is TRBV5-1, with 7 positions matching TRBD1. This CDR3 is 14 amino acids long. Germline CDR1 SGHRS, CDR2 YFSETQ. V lost 5 bases, J lost 4 bases, and 8 bases stayed unmatched. The DNA for the CDR3 is TGCGCCAGCAGGGGGACGACAGGGACAGAGACCCAGTACGTC. Its translation: CASRGTTGTETQYV.

With regard to this clonotype: One end of the junction varies from germline; a read error may be responsible. The chain employs TRBV11-3 and TRBJ2-1; D is possibly TRBD1 (6 bases). Germline V gene sequence: CDR1 SGHNT, CDR2 YENEEA. The length of the CDR3 is 16 residues. This CDR3 reads CASSPTGTTLNNVQLF. The CDR3 DNA follows: TGTGCCAGCAGCCCAACCGGGACAACTTTAAACAATGTGCAGTTATTC.

This clonotype appeared a few times. A read error may be the cause here, since a much bigger clone is one base away. The CDR3 is CASSRGNTTYF. The CDR3 DNA sequence: TGTGCCAGCAGCCGGGGAAACACCACATATTTT. The genes are TRBV6-5 and TRBJ1-3; no reliable D call. Germline CDR1 is MNHEY and CDR2 is SVGAGI. The CDR3 has 11 residues.

As to this clonotype: One junction end disagrees with the germline gene, perhaps due to a read error. The CDR3 region has the DNA TGTGCCAGCAGGAACGCTGGTAAAAAATACTCCACCGTGGAGCTGTTTTTT. Translated, it gives CASRNAGKKYSTVELFF. This chain joins TRBV11-1 and TRBJ2-2; no definite D call. The CDR3 totals 17 residues. Germline V gene lookup returns CDR1 SGHAT and CDR2 FQDESV (reference sequence). The variable domain in full, with the rest retrieved from reference TRBV11-1 and TRBJ2-2, is EAEVAQSPRYKITEKSQAVAFWCDPISGHATLYWYRQILGQGPELLVQFQDESVVDDSQLPKDRFSAERLKGVDSTLKIQPAELGDSAMYLCASRNAGKKYSTVELFFGEGSRLTVL.

V gene TRBV5-6 combines with J gene TRBJ1-5, with unresolved D. The CDR3 is made up of 14 amino acids. Trimming removed 2 bases at V and 12 bases at J, with 18 bases between. CDR1 and CDR2 (germline): SGHDT, YYEEEE. CDR3 nucleotide sequence: TGTGCCAGCAGCTTAGAAGGGTGGGATATGCTCCAGCATTTT. This codes for CASSLEGWDMLQHF.

Many counts were recorded for this clonotype. J is TRBJ2-7 and V is TRBV28; D not certain. The V end lost 6 bases, the J end lost 3 bases, and 15 bases lay between the germline ends. From germline, CDR1 is MDHEN and CDR2 SYDVKM. The CDR3 is 14 residues long. For the CDR3, the DNA is TGTGCCAGCAGCCGGACCCACGGACGCTACGAGCAGTACTTC. Its translation is CASSRTHGRYEQYF. The full variable domain, rest sourced from reference TRBV28 and TRBJ2-7, is DVKVTQSSRYLVKRTGEKVFLECVQDMDHENMFWYRQDPGLGLRLIYFSYDVKMKEKGDIPEGYSVSREKKERFSLILESASTNQTSMYLCASSRTHGRYEQYFGPGTRLTVT.

This clonotype was detected ten times or more. This chain connects TRBV28 to TRBJ2-7; TRBD2 aligns across 9 bases. Germline V lookup: CDR1 MDHEN, CDR2 SYDVKM. The V segment lost 6 bases and the J segment 5 bases; nucleotides outside the gene matches: 8. This CDR3 has 14 amino acids. CDR3: CASRIAGESHEQYF. CDR3 coding DNA: TGTGCCAGCAGAATAGCGGGAGAAAGCCACGAGCAGTACTTC. The variable domain in full, with the rest retrieved from reference TRBV28 and TRBJ2-7, is DVKVTQSSRYLVKRTGEKVFLECVQDMDHENMFWYRQDPGLGLRLIYFSYDVKMKEKGDIPEGYSVSREKKERFSLILESASTNQTSMYLCASRIAGESHEQYFGPGTRLTVT.

Details on this clonotype: An end of the junction differs from the germline gene, which may be a read error. The V call is TRBV5-1, the J call TRBJ2-2; 9 bases are a match to TRBD2. The CDR3 is 17 amino acids. From germline, CDR1 is SGHRS and CDR2 YFSETQ. CDR3 DNA sequence: TGCGTCAGCAGCTTGGCCAGAGCGGGAGGATTGACCGGGGAGCTGTTTTTT. Protein: CVSSLARAGGLTGELFF.

Concerning this clonotype itself: A much larger clonotype is one base distant, so this may be a read error. CDR3 sequence reads: CSVAGSLEAFF. The CDR3 DNA reads TGCAGCGTTGCAGGCTCGCTCGAAGCTTTCTTT. The chain uses TRBV29-1 and TRBJ1-1; no reliable D call. Germline values: CDR1 SQVTM, CDR2 ANQGSEA. V lost 4 bases and J 8 bases, leaving 11 bases between the germline ends. The CDR3 is made up of 11 amino acids.

About this clonotype: At one end, the junction sequence differs from germline, possibly due to a read error. The chain joins TRBV11-3 to TRBJ2-1; 8 positions agree with TRBD2. CDR1 SGHNT and CDR2 YENEEA come from the germline V gene. CDR3 length equals 15 residues. The CDR3 loop reads CASSPDSGKVNEKLF. CDR3 coding DNA: TGTGCCAGCAGCCCGGATAGCGGGAAGGTGAATGAGAAGCTCTTC.

For this clonotype: A much larger clone differs from this one at a single base, so this may be a read error. The rearrangement links TRBV5-8 to TRBJ2-1, with unresolved D. The germline V gene has CDR1 SGHTS and CDR2 YDEGEE. This CDR3 region has 13 residues. The CDR3 region is CVSSPSMRNEQFF. As DNA, the CDR3 is TGTGTCAGCAGCCCCAGCATGAGGAATGAGCAGTTCTTC.

This clonotype was picked up many times. The V call is TRBV7-8, the J call TRBJ2-7; TRBD1 might be the D (5 bases). Trimming shortened V by 1 base and J by 2 bases, and 12 bases separated the two germline ends. The germline gives CDR1 SGHVS, CDR2 FQNEAQ. This CDR3 has 15 residues. This CDR3 is CASSLVPGQAYEQYF. For the CDR3, the DNA is TGTGCCAGCAGCTTAGTTCCAGGGCAGGCCTACGAGCAGTACTTC.